The T cell receptor (beta chain) described here comes from a study of T-cell reconstitution after alpha-beta-depleted transplantation in children. Molecular barcoding with unique molecular identifiers was used for the TCRbeta library. One entry per CDR3 protein results from TCRdb running MiXCR on the PCR reads. The sample has roughly 200,000 distinct CDR3 sequences; just over 14% are singletons. The CDR3 has 13 residues. V lost 6 bases and J lost 3, with 14 bases in between. CDR1 and CDR2 (germline): SQVTM, ANQGSEA. In this sample, this clonotype turned up many times. This chain connects TRBV29-1 to TRBJ1-1, with D tentatively TRBD1 (6 bases). The sequence came from a human donor who donated a stem cell graft to a child with acute lymphoblastic leukemia. Sample: PBMCs from the stem cell graft donor, taken from the stem cell graft. The DNA for the CDR3 is TGCAGCGTATTGGGACAAAGGGACACTGAAGCTTTCTTT. This codes for CSVLGQRDTEAFF.